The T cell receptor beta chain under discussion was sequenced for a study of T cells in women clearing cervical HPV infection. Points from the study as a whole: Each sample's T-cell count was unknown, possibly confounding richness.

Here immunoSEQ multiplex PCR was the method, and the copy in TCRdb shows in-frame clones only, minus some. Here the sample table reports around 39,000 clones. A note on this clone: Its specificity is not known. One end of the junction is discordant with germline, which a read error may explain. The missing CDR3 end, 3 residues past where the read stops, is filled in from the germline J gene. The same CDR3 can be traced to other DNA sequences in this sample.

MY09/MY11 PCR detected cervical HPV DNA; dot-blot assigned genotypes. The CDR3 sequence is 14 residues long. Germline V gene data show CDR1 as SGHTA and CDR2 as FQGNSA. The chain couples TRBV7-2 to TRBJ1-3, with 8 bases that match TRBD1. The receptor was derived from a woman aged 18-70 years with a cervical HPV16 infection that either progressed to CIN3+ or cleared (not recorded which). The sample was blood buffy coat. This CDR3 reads CASSVTGGGNTIYF. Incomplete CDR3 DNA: TGTGCCAGCAGCGTAACAGGGGGAGGAAACACT.